A single sample gave rise to the 6 T cell receptor beta chains below, sequenced in a study of radiation and T cells in renal cell carcinoma. Time point specified: blood 2 weeks post-SBRT. Treatment of the sample: 15 Gy SBRT to primary tumor, nephrectomy 4 weeks later. The method was immunoSEQ multiplex PCR; TCRdb's version includes in-frame clones alone and lacks a portion of them. The profile covers some 72,000 clones, with more than 75% appearing a single time and approximately 5.4% taken by the ten largest. This material consisted of blood, taken from a patient whose treatment included radiotherapy and nephrectomy. All receptors come from a man in his sixties with renal cell carcinoma.

This chain joins TRBV19 and TRBJ2-7; the match to TRBD1 covers 10 bases. V gave up 5 bases and J gave up 0 bases; unmatched junction bases: 7. CDR1 and CDR2 from the germline V gene are LNHDA and SQIVND (reference sequence). This CDR3 has 16 residues. The CDR3 sequence is CASSHRDRGSSYEQYF. The CDR3 DNA sequence: TGTGCCAGTAGTCACCGGGACAGGGGTTCCTCCTACGAGCAGTACTTC.

CDR3 coding DNA: TGTGCCAGCAGTCAGGATGGTAGCGAGGCCTACGAGCAGTACTTC. Residues: CASSQDGSEAYEQYF. This chain connects TRBV2 to TRBJ2-7; the D gene is possibly TRBD2 (5 bases). Per the germline V gene, CDR1 is SNHLY and CDR2 is FYNNEI. This CDR3 has 15 residues. V was cut by 5 bases and J by 2 bases, with 16 bases left in between.

The rearrangement joins TRBV19 to TRBJ1-1; D is undetermined. Looked up from germline, CDR1 is LNHDA and CDR2 is SQIVND (reference sequence). The CDR3 is 12 amino acids. V gave up 7 bases and J gave up 4 bases, with 10 bases separating them. The CDR3 protein is CASKTWGTEAFF. CDR3 nucleotide sequence: TGTGCCAGTAAGACCTGGGGCACTGAAGCTTTCTTT.

The chain is built from TRBV7-8 and TRBJ2-2; 11 nucleotides agree with TRBD2. CDR3 length: 17 amino acids. V shed 4 bases and J 7 bases; nucleotides not matched to a gene: 11. Germline V gene lookup returns CDR1 SGHVS and CDR2 FQNEAQ. CDR3 residues: CASSWKLAGATGGELFF. The CDR3 DNA reads TGTGCCAGCAGCTGGAAACTAGCGGGGGCAACAGGCGGGGAGCTGTTTTTT. Drawing the rest from reference TRBV7-8 and TRBJ2-2, the complete variable domain is GAGVSQSPRYKVAKRGQDVALRCDPISGHVSLFWYQQALGQGPEFLTYFQNEAQLDKSGLPSDRFFAERPEGSVSTLKIQRTQQEDSAVYLCASSWKLAGATGGELFFGEGSRLTVL.

This clone has a single count. The CDR3 nucleotides are TGTGCCAGCAGTGAAGCGTATTCGGGGACTCACTCTTACGAGCAGTACTTC. It is translated as CASSEAYSGTHSYEQYF. This rearrangement joins TRBV6-1 to TRBJ2-7; a possible D gene is TRBD2 (6 bases). The germline V and J ends were trimmed by 0 bases and 4 bases, with 19 bases remaining between them. The CDR3 runs 17 residues. CDR1 is MNHNS, CDR2 SASEGT, per germline.

This chain joins TRBV4-3 and TRBJ2-7; TRBD1 is a possible D gene (6 bases). The V and J ends lost 2 bases and 3 bases respectively, with 11 bases between them. Germline V CDR1 and CDR2: LGHNA, YSLEER. This CDR3 is 14 amino acids long. CDR3 in amino acids: CASSQMGAGYEQYF. CDR3 sequence (DNA): TGCGCCAGCAGCCAAATGGGGGCGGGCTACGAGCAGTACTTC.